This passage covers 10 T cell receptor beta chains from one sample sequenced in a study of blood T cell repertoires in COVID-19. The method was immunoSEQ multiplex PCR; TCRdb's version includes in-frame clones alone and lacks a portion of them. The sample includes more than 100,000 clones, more than 80% of them seen just once. The sequenced sample was peripheral blood. The receptors here all came from a woman aged 55-69 years with acute or convalescent COVID-19.

This sequence joins TRBV5-4 and TRBJ2-1; 10 nucleotides line up with TRBD1. The length of the CDR3 is 16 residues. Germline V gene sequence: CDR1 SGHNT, CDR2 YYREEE (reference sequence). V was clipped by 4 bases and J by 10 bases; unmatched bases: 14. CDR3 DNA sequence: TGTGCCAGCAGCCCTCACCCGGGACAGGGGTCAGGCGAGCAGTTCTTC. Its protein is CASSPHPGQGSGEQFF.

This clone was picked up one time. This chain joins TRBV4-1 and TRBJ2-7, with TRBD2 matching 8 bases. V gave up 0 bases and J gave up 1 base; unmatched junction bases: 8. This CDR3 is built from 17 residues. CDR1 is MGHRA, CDR2 YSYEKL, per germline. The CDR3 protein is CASSQDLSASGSYEQYF. In nucleotides, the CDR3 is TGCGCCAGCAGCCAAGATTTGTCGGCTAGCGGGTCCTACGAGCAGTACTTC.

The table lists this clone with a count of one. The chain recombines TRBV30 with TRBJ2-6; D might be TRBD1 (5 bases). The CDR3 is 17 amino acids. The V end was cut by 5 bases, the J end by 0 bases, with 17 bases between. The germline gives CDR1 GTSNPN, CDR2 SVGIG (reference sequence). Here the CDR3 DNA reads TGTGCCTGGTATAGGGGCAGGCTCCACTCTGGGGCCAACGTCCTGACTTTC. Amino acids: CAWYRGRLHSGANVLTF. Full variable domain (rest looked up from reference TRBV30 and TRBJ2-6): SQTIHQWPATLVQPVGSPLSLECTVEGTSNPNLYWYRQAAGRGLQLLFYSVGIGQISSEVPQNLSASRPQDRQFILSSKKLLLSDSGFYLCAWYRGRLHSGANVLTFGAGSRLTVL.

V is TRBV6-5 and J is TRBJ1-3, with D possibly TRBD1 on 6 matching bases. This CDR3 region has 14 residues. Trimming pared 5 bases from V and 4 bases from J, leaving 12 bases between. Germline values: CDR1 MNHEY, CDR2 SVGAGI. The CDR3 is CASSTRGSGNTIYF. The CDR3 region has the DNA TGTGCCAGCAGTACCAGGGGTTCGGGAAACACCATATATTTT.

In this sample, this clone turned up once. The chain recombines TRBV21-1 with TRBJ1-1; TRBD1, the table's D call, was not compared with the DNA. TRBV21-1 is a documented pseudogene. There are 12 residues in the CDR3. Here the CDR3 reads CAGTTDRVEAFF. CDR3 DNA sequence: TGTGCCGGAACTACAGACAGAGTTGAAGCTTTCTTT.

This clone showed up just once. The rearrangement joins TRBV11-3 to TRBJ1-3; the D is unclear. This CDR3 comprises 14 residues. V was clipped by 4 bases and J by 0 bases, with 7 bases between them. From germline, CDR1 is SGHNT and CDR2 YENEEA. The CDR3 sequence is CASSWRGSGNTIYF. CDR3 coding DNA: TGTGCCAGCAGCTGGCGAGGCTCTGGAAACACCATATATTTT.

J is TRBJ2-1 and V is TRBV7-3; 9 bases are a match to TRBD2. Germline CDR1 SGHTA, CDR2 FQGTGA. V lost 0 bases, J lost 7 bases, and 4 bases stayed unmatched. This CDR3 comprises 15 residues. The CDR3 is CASSLTGTSWNEQFF. DNA of the CDR3: TGTGCCAGCAGCTTAACCGGGACTAGCTGGAATGAGCAGTTCTTC.

V and J are TRBV6-6 and TRBJ1-1, with D maybe TRBD1 (6 bases). Germline loops: CDR1 MNHNY, CDR2 SVGAGI (reference sequence). The ends were cut back, 0 bases at V and 11 bases at J, with 10 bases in the middle. The CDR3 contains 12 residues. This chain's CDR3 is CASSYSGQGAFF. CDR3 bases: TGTGCCAGCAGTTACTCGGGGCAGGGGGCTTTCTTT.

The V and J genes are TRBV5-1 and TRBJ2-5; 9 bases match TRBD2. V lost 4 bases to trimming and J lost 5 bases; unmatched junction nucleotides: 9. The CDR3 runs to 15 residues. Germline CDR1 SGHRS, CDR2 YFSETQ. As DNA, the CDR3 is TGCGCCAGCAGCCCGACTTCTAGCGGGACTGAGACCCAGTACTTC. Translated, it gives CASSPTSSGTETQYF.

The rearrangement joins TRBV19 to TRBJ1-4, with D possibly matching TRBD1 (5 bases). Germline CDR1 reads LNHDA; CDR2 reads SQIVND (reference sequence). The CDR3 is 17 residues long. Between the trimmed V and J ends, which lost 6 bases and 1 base, there was a span of 18 bases. The CDR3 DNA reads TGTGCCAGTAGCTCGGCAGTAAGGGGTCGAACTAATGAAAAACTGTTTTTT. Amino acids: CASSSAVRGRTNEKLFF. The whole variable domain, remainder taken from reference TRBV19 and TRBJ1-4, is DGGITQSPKYLFRKEGQNVTLSCEQNLNHDAMYWYRQDPGQGLRLIYYSQIVNDFQKGDIAEGYSVSREKKESFPLTVTSAQKNPTAFYLCASSSAVRGRTNEKLFFGSGTQLSVL.